The source of this TCR beta chain is a study of shared clonotypes between healthy human individuals. Notes on the study in general: Across a few donors, naive CD4 shared 5% to 6%, naive CD8 more than 3%, memory CD4 over 2%, memory CD8 about 0.4%.

This clone was seen once. As yet, its antigen is unknown. CDR3 length equals 16 residues. Trimming took off 2 bases at V and 6 bases at J, with 20 bases between the two ends. Germline V CDR1 and CDR2: MNHNS, SASEGT. TCRdb's copy holds only in-frame clones and misses some; the assay was immunoSEQ multiplex PCR. Of millions of clones listed, about 95% were seen once; the top ten hold more than 0.1%. The receptor was derived from a man between 18 and 35 years old in good health. This chain connects TRBV6-1 to TRBJ2-7; weak D call: TRBD1 (5 bases). Sequencing was performed on naive CD4+ T cells sorted from blood. Subset defined: CD45RA+ positively selected. The CDR3 protein is CASSESPWQEQGEQYF. The CDR3 coding sequence is TGTGCCAGCAGTGAATCTCCCTGGCAGGAGCAGGGCGAGCAGTACTTC.